One sample yielded the 16 T cell receptor beta chains listed below, sequenced in a study of T-cell memory formation after mild COVID-19. TCRdb re-called the 5' RACE reads with MiXCR, one entry per CDR3 protein. The profile shows hundreds of thousands of distinct CDR3 sequences, around a quarter of them singletons. Material: PBMCs or a T cell subset sorted from them (not recorded which). The source of these receptors is an adult woman who had mild COVID-19 (a few samples of this study predate the infection). Cell type and time point are not known.

This chain uses TRBV20-1 with TRBJ2-5, with D possibly being TRBD1 or TRBD2 (5 bases each). Germline values: CDR1 DFQATT, CDR2 SNEGSKA (reference sequence). V shed 0 bases and J shed 1 base, with 12 bases lying between them. There are 15 residues in the CDR3. The CDR3 is CSARDGASIQETQYF. CDR3 DNA sequence: TGCAGTGCTAGAGATGGGGCTAGCATCCAAGAGACCCAGTACTTC.

There are a few counts of this clonotype. V gene TRBV19 combines with J gene TRBJ2-2; D unclear. Germline V gives CDR1 LNHDA, CDR2 SQIVND (reference sequence). V shed 5 bases and J shed 7 bases, with 11 bases lying between them. This CDR3 has 13 amino acids. The CDR3 sequence is CASSPTSRGELFF. In DNA form, the CDR3 reads TGTGCCAGTAGTCCTACCTCCCGCGGGGAGCTGTTTTTT.

The sample holds a few counts of this clonotype. The chain employs TRBV12-3 or TRBV12-4 and TRBJ1-5; 7 nucleotides line up with TRBD1. Unmatched junction bases numbered 14, after V lost 6 bases and J lost 0 bases. The CDR3 sequence is 18 residues long. The CDR3 here is CASSRIWDRGNSNQPQHF. The CDR3 coding sequence is TGTGCCAGCAGCCGAATCTGGGACAGAGGAAATAGCAATCAGCCCCAGCATTTT.

The CDR3 coding sequence is TGTGCCAGCAGCCGGCAGGTGGGGGTGGATGAGCAGTTCTTC. Translating it yields CASSRQVGVDEQFF. V usage is TRBV9 and J usage is TRBJ2-1; either TRBD1 or TRBD2 may fit D (5 bases each). Trimming shortened V by 4 bases and J by 8 bases, and 16 bases separated the two germline ends. Germline values: CDR1 SGDLS, CDR2 YYNGEE. The CDR3 is 14 amino acids.

The gene calls are TRBV5-5 and TRBJ2-3; 9 nucleotides line up with TRBD2. Germline lookup yields CDR1 SGHKS and CDR2 YYEKEE (reference sequence). Trimming at V came to 1 base and at J to 4 bases, leaving 4 bases not matched to a gene. The CDR3 totals 15 residues. This CDR3 reads CASSLFAGGSDTQYF. The CDR3 coding sequence is TGTGCCAGCAGCTTGTTCGCGGGAGGGTCAGATACGCAGTATTTT.

The sample holds many counts of this clonotype. V usage is TRBV2 and J usage is TRBJ2-3; a possible D gene is TRBD1 (5 bases). CDR1 SNHLY and CDR2 FYNNEI come from the germline V gene. There are 12 residues in the CDR3. Trimming took 8 bases from V and 4 from J, leaving 10 bases between them. This CDR3 reads CASSLRADTQYF. CDR3 in DNA: TGTGCCAGCTCACTCAGGGCAGATACGCAGTATTTT. The variable domain in full, with the rest retrieved from reference TRBV2 and TRBJ2-3, is EPEVTQTPSHQVTQMGQEVILRCVPISNHLYFYWYRQILGQKVEFLVSFYNNEISEKSEIFDDQFSVERPDGSNFTLKIRSTKLEDSAMYFCASSLRADTQYFGPGTRLTVL.

The CDR3 sequence is CASSFGGYTEAFF. CDR3 sequence (DNA): TGTGCCAGCAGTTTCGGTGGTTACACTGAAGCTTTCTTT. The chain recombines TRBV12-3 or TRBV12-4 with TRBJ1-1, with D unresolved. The CDR3 contains 13 residues. Trimming removed 3 bases at V and 3 bases at J, with 8 bases between.

This clonotype showed up just a few times. This chain joins TRBV5-1 and TRBJ2-1; TRBD1 aligns across 10 bases. V shed 3 bases and J 2 bases; nucleotides not matched to a gene: 5. The CDR3 spans 16 residues. Germline V CDR1 and CDR2: SGHRS, YFSETQ. In nucleotides, the CDR3 is TGCGCCAGCAGCTCTCGGACAGGGGGGGCCTACAATGAGCAGTTCTTC. It is translated as CASSSRTGGAYNEQFF.

Only a few counts were recorded for this clonotype. The J gene is TRBJ1-5, the V gene TRBV4-1, with D maybe TRBD1 (6 bases). Germline V gene sequence: CDR1 MGHRA, CDR2 YSYEKL. Trimming stripped 5 bases from V and 2 bases from J, with 13 bases between. The CDR3 runs 15 residues. The CDR3 nucleotides read TGCGCCAGCAGCTCCGTAGGGGGTGGCAATCAGCCCCAGCATTTT. Translation gives CASSSVGGGNQPQHF.

The chain uses TRBV4-1 and TRBJ2-4, with 7 bases that match TRBD1. J lost 0 bases, V lost 0 bases, and 8 bases had no gene match. CDR1 MGHRA and CDR2 YSYEKL come from the germline V gene. The CDR3 contains 18 residues. The CDR3 DNA sequence: TGCGCCAGCAGCCAAGAAATCAACAGGGGTCTAGCCAAAAACATTCAGTACTTC. Encoded protein: CASSQEINRGLAKNIQYF.

This clonotype showed up just a few times. The V gene is TRBV12-3 or TRBV12-4, the J gene TRBJ1-2, with D perhaps matching TRBD1 (5 bases). Trimming cost V 6 bases and J 1 base, with 21 bases left between them. The CDR3 has 17 residues. CDR3 region: CASRHLRDSVYNYGYTF. The DNA for the CDR3 is TGTGCCAGCAGACACCTGAGAGACAGCGTCTATAACTATGGCTACACCTTC.

This chain links TRBV21-1 with TRBJ2-7; no check of the table's D call, TRBD1, against the DNA was made. TRBV21-1 is labeled a pseudogene. This CDR3 comprises 14 residues. CDR3 nucleotide sequence: TGTGCCAGCAGCTCGGGGACGGTGGCCTACGAGCAGTACTTC. This codes for CASSSGTVAYEQYF.

The V and J genes are TRBV5-1 and TRBJ2-1; 11 bases are a match to TRBD2. V shed 1 base and J 9 bases; nucleotides not matched to a gene: 12. This CDR3 has 17 amino acids. Looked up from germline, CDR1 is SGHRS and CDR2 is YFSETQ. The DNA of the CDR3 is TGCGCCAGCAGCTTGCCCCCTCTTAGCGGGGGGGTAGGTGAGCAGTTCTTC. Encoded protein: CASSLPPLSGGVGEQFF. The full variable domain, rest sourced from reference TRBV5-1 and TRBJ2-1, is KAGVTQTPRYLIKTRGQQVTLSCSPISGHRSVSWYQQTPGQGLQFLFEYFSETQRNKGNFPGRFSGRQFSNSRSEMNVSTLELGDSALYLCASSLPPLSGGVGEQFFGPGTRLTVL.

This clonotype was observed a few times. V is TRBV3-1 and J is TRBJ1-6, with 7 bases lining up with TRBD1. The CDR3 has 13 residues. V shed 10 bases and J 9 bases; nucleotides not matched to a gene: 9. Per germline, CDR1 LGHDT and CDR2 YNNKEL (reference sequence). CDR3 coding DNA: TGTGCCACGCAAAGGGGGCATGGTTCACCCCTCCACTTT. It is translated as CATQRGHGSPLHF. Variable domain in full (rest from reference TRBV3-1 and TRBJ1-6): DTAVSQTPKYLVTQMGNDKSIKCEQNLGHDTMYWYKQDSKKFLKIMFSYNNKELIINETVPNRFSPKSPDKAHLNLHINSLELGDSAVYFCATQRGHGSPLHFGNGTRLTVT.

This clonotype was seen more than once but under ten times. This chain links TRBV4-1 with TRBJ2-7, with TRBD1 identical over 9 bases. V dropped 4 bases and J dropped 5; count of bases not matched to a gene: 12. The CDR3 totals 16 residues. Germline CDR1 is MGHRA and CDR2 is YSYEKL. For the CDR3, the DNA is TGCGCCAGCAGCCGGGGACAGGGTTTGCTCTTCCACGAGCAGTACTTC. Encoded protein: CASSRGQGLLFHEQYF.

The V and J genes are TRBV6-5 and TRBJ2-2, with D unclear. CDR1 is MNHEY, CDR2 SVGAGI, per germline. The CDR3 contains 16 residues. V was clipped by 4 bases and J by 4 bases, with 16 bases between them. The CDR3 here is CASSLTTPAATGELFF. In nucleotides, the CDR3 is TGTGCCAGCAGTTTGACCACTCCTGCAGCCACCGGGGAGCTGTTTTTT.